This section outlines one T cell receptor (beta chain) sequence together with its context. J lost 8 bases, V lost 4 bases, and 8 bases had no gene match. The CDR3 consists of 15 residues. Germline lookup yields CDR1 SGDLS and CDR2 YYNGEE. Clones were sequenced by immunoSEQ multiplex PCR, and TCRdb holds only the in-frame ones, with some missing. Of 85,000 to 120,000 clones listed, 75% to 95% were seen once; the top ten hold 1.6%. This sample is part of a study of T cell changes during pregnancy in multiple sclerosis. The chain is built from TRBV9 and TRBJ2-1, with 11 bases lining up with TRBD2. The starting material was peripheral blood, obtained before pregnancy. The TCR originated in a female donor with multiple sclerosis, enrolled in a pregnancy study. In nucleotides, the CDR3 is TGTGCCAGCAGCCCGATAGCGGGAGGGCCGGATGAGCAGTTCTTC. Amino acids: CASSPIAGGPDEQFF.